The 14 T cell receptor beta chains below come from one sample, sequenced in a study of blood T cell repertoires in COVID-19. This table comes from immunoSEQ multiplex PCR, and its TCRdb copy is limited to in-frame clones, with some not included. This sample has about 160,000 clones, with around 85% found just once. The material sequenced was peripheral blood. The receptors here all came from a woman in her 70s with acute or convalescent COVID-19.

In nucleotides, the CDR3 is TGTGCCAGCGCGCGGCCGGGGGGGCAGGAAAAACTGTTTTTT. Translated: CASARPGGQEKLFF. The chain is built from TRBV6-6 and TRBJ1-4; TRBD1 might be the D (6 bases). The length of the CDR3 is 14 residues. Germline V gives CDR1 MNHNY, CDR2 SVGAGI (reference sequence). The V gene lost 8 bases and the J gene lost 8 bases, with 18 bases spanning the gap.

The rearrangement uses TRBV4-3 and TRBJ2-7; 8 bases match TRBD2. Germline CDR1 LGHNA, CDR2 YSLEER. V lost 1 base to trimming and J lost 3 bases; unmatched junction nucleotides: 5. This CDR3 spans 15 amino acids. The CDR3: CASSQGVAGGYEQYF. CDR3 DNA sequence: TGCGCCAGCAGCCAAGGCGTGGCGGGAGGCTACGAGCAGTACTTC.

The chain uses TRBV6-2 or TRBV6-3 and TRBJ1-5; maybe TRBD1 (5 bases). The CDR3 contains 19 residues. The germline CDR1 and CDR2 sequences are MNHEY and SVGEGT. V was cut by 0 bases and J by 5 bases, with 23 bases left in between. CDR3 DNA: TGTGCCAGCAGTTACTCCTTCGTTTCGACAGCACGGACCGATCAGCCCCAGCATTTT. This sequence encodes CASSYSFVSTARTDQPQHF.

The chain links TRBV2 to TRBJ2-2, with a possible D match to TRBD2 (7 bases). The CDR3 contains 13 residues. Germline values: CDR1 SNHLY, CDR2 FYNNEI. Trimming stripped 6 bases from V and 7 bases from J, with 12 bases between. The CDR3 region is CASRGGGYGELFF. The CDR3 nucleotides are TGTGCCAGCAGGGGAGGGGGATACGGGGAGCTGTTTTTT.

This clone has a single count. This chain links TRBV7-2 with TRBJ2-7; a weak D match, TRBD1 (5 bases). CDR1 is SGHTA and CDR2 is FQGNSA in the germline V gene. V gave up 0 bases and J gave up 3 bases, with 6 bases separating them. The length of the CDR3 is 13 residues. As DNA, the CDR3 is TGTGCCAGCAGCTTAGCAGGGGACTACGAGCAGTACTTC. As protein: CASSLAGDYEQYF.

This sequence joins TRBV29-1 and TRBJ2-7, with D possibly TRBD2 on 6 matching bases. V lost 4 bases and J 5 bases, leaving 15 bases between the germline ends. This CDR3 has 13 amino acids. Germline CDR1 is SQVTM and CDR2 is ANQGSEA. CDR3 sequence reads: CSVGGPGGNEQYF. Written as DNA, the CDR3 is TGCAGCGTTGGTGGGCCCGGAGGGAACGAGCAGTACTTC.

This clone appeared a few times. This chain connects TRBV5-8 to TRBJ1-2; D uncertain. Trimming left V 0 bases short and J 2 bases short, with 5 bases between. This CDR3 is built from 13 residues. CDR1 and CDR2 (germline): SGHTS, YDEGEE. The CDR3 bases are TGTGCCAGCAGCTTGGGGGCAAACTATGGCTACACCTTC. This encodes CASSLGANYGYTF.

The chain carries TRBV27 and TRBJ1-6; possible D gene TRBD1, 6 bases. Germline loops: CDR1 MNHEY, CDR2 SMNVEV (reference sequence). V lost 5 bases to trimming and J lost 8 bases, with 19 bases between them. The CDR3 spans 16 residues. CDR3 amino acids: CASSTARGGEYSPLHF. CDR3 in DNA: TGTGCCAGCAGTACCGCACGGGGGGGCGAATATTCACCCCTCCACTTT.

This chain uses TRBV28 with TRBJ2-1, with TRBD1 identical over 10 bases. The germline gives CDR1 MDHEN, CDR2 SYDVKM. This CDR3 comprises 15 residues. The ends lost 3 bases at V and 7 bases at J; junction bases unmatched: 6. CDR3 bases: TGTGCCAGCAGTTTCCGGGACAGGGGTAATAATGAGCAGTTCTTC. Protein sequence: CASSFRDRGNNEQFF.

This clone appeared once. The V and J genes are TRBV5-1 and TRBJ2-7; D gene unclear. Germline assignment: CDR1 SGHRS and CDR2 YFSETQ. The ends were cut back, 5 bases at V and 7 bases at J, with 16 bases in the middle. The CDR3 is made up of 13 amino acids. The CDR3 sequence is CASSNLASGEQYF. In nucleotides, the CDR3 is TGCGCCAGCAGTAATTTGGCGTCCGGGGAGCAGTACTTC.

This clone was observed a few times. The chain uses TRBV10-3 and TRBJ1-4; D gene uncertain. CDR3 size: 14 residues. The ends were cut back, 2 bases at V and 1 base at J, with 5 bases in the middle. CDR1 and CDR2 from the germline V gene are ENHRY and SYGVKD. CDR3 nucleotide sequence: TGTGCCATCAGTGAGCGGGGAACTAATGAAAAACTGTTTTTT. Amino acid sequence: CAISERGTNEKLFF.

In DNA form, the CDR3 reads TGCGCCAGCTTTAGACAGCCTAGCACAGATACGCAGTATTTT. Translated: CASFRQPSTDTQYF. The chain is built from TRBV10-1 and TRBJ2-3; a weak D match, TRBD1 (5 bases). The CDR3 is made up of 14 amino acids. Germline V CDR1 and CDR2: WNHNN, SYGVQD (reference sequence). V dropped 8 bases and J dropped 0 bases, with 12 bases sitting between them.

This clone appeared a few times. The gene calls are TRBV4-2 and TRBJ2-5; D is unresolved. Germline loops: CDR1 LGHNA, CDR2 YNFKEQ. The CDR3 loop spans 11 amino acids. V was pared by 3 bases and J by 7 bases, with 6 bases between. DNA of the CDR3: TGTGCCAGCAGCCAGGGCCGGACCCAGTACTTC. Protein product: CASSQGRTQYF.

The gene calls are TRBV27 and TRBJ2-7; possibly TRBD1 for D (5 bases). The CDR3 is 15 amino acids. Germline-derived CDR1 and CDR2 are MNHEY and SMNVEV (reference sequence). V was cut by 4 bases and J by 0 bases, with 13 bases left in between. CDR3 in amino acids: CASSSPGPSSYEQYF. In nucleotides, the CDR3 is TGTGCCAGCAGTTCCCCAGGGCCCAGCTCCTACGAGCAGTACTTC.